The rows below give T cell receptor beta chains drawn from one sample of a study of naive and memory T cell subsets. TCRdb reprocessed the 5' RACE reads via MiXCR and lists one record per CDR3 protein. The sample contains about 59,000 distinct CDR3 sequences, less than 10% of which appear only once. These receptors were collected from a female donor in good health. Both conserved end residues are part of each CDR3. D genes are given only for firm matches. Clone size is not always given. Where it is, it says once, few, many or a class for expanded clones.

TRBD1,TRBV14,TRBJ2-1,few,CASSQDRLRDRYDEQFF,TGTGCCAGCAGCCAAGATCGCTTGAGGGACAGGTACGATGAGCAGTTCTTC
-,TRBV20-1,TRBJ2-3,-,CSARDGRRAFADTQYF,TGCAGTGCTAGAGATGGGAGGAGGGCCTTCGCAGATACGCAGTATTTT
-,TRBV14,TRBJ1-6,few,CASSFSDRTNSPLHF,TGTGCCAGCAGCTTTTCCGACAGGACCAATTCACCCCTCCACTTT
TRBD2,TRBV19,TRBJ2-3,few,CATRLSSGGTDTQYF,TGTGCCACCCGTTTAAGTAGCGGGGGCACAGATACGCAGTATTTT
-,TRBV20-1,TRBJ1-5,many,CSARDRRGNQPQHF,TGCAGTGCTAGAGATCGGAGGGGCAATCAGCCCCAGCATTTT
TRBD1,TRBV18,TRBJ1-2,many,CASSKGQGERGYTF,TGTGCCAGCTCAAAAGGACAGGGGGAGAGAGGCTACACCTTC
-,TRBV6-5,TRBJ2-7,-,CASSYSTQHSYEQYF,TGTGCCAGCAGTTACTCGACGCAGCACTCCTACGAGCAGTACTTC
TRBD2,TRBV28,TRBJ2-5,few,CASSSGGGTQYF,TGTGCCAGCAGCTCTGGGGGGGGGACCCAGTACTTC
-,TRBV27,TRBJ1-5,few,CASSPRPNQPQHF,TGTGCCAGCAGTCCCAGACCCAATCAGCCCCAGCATTTT
TRBD2,TRBV7-9,TRBJ2-1,many,CASSSRTSGEDNEQFF,TGTGCCAGCAGCTCCAGGACTAGCGGGGAGGACAATGAGCAGTTCTTC
-,TRBV9,TRBJ2-2,many,CASSPVGAYTGELFF,TGTGCCAGCAGCCCCGTGGGAGCTTACACCGGGGAGCTGTTTTTT
TRBD2,TRBV6-5,TRBJ2-1,few,CASSTSSGGRSYNEQFF,TGTGCCAGCAGTACCTCTAGCGGGGGCCGCTCCTACAATGAGCAGTTCTTC
-,TRBV19,TRBJ1-5,-,CASSIEPLYSNQPQHF,TGTGCCAGTAGTATAGAGCCTCTATATAGCAATCAGCCCCAGCATTTT
-,TRBV7-9,TRBJ2-3,-,CASNDIRNRPVLTDTQYF,TGTGCCAGCAACGACATTAGGAATAGACCAGTTCTAACAGATACGCAGTATTTT
TRBD1,TRBV20-1,TRBJ1-2,-,CSAPSGTAYGYTF,TGCAGTGCTCCATCCGGGACAGCCTATGGCTACACCTTC
-,TRBV14,TRBJ2-5,-,CASSQLRVIETQYF,TGTGCCAGCAGCCAACTCAGGGTGATTGAGACCCAGTACTTC
-,TRBV6-6,TRBJ2-3,few,CASNLDRTDTQYF,TGTGCCAGCAACCTAGATCGCACAGATACGCAGTATTTT
TRBD1,TRBV29-1,TRBJ1-2,few,CSTGQGAGGYTF,TGCAGCACCGGGCAGGGGGCGGGGGGCTACACCTTC
TRBD2,TRBV20-1,TRBJ2-3,-,CSASGSGGPDTQYF,TGCAGTGCTTCAGGGAGCGGGGGGCCAGATACGCAGTATTTT
-,TRBV6-6,TRBJ2-7,many,CASSPPGESYEQYF,TGTGCCAGCAGCCCACCGGGGGAATCCTACGAGCAGTACTTC
TRBD1,TRBV2,TRBJ2-7,-,CASTQPGDRVYEQYF,TGTGCCAGCACCCAACCGGGGGACAGGGTCTACGAGCAGTACTTC
-,TRBV28,TRBJ2-5,few,CASKSQETQYF,TGTGCCAGCAAGAGTCAAGAGACCCAGTACTTC